Sequencing of this TCR beta chain was carried out in a study of cytomegalovirus exposure and HLA in healthy donors. Study conclusions and caveats: Cytomegalovirus association was assigned to more than 150 TCR beta chains. For most TCR beta V segments, an earlier analysis put the productive rate at about 87% or about 30% of the time.

In regard to this clone: What it binds is unknown.

The PCR contained 60 Vbeta and 13 Jbeta primers. Some clones are missing from TCRdb's copy, which holds only in-frame ones; the method was immunoSEQ multiplex PCR. In the table there are 150,000 to 200,000 clones, roughly 80% of which are singletons. Trimming removed 4 bases at V and 4 bases at J, with 11 bases between. CDR3 length equals 13 residues. The germline gives CDR1 SGHRS, CDR2 YFSETQ. The TCR sequence derives from a man aged 25-45 years in good health and CMV-seropositive. The chain links TRBV5-1 to TRBJ2-5; tentatively, D is TRBD1 (6 bases). Sequencing input: PBMCs. The DNA for the CDR3 is TGCGCCAGCAGCCCACAGGGACGAGAGACCCAGTACTTC. Its translation: CASSPQGRETQYF.